Sequencing of this T cell receptor beta chain was carried out in a study of blood T cell repertoires in COVID-19. V lost 8 bases to trimming and J lost 0 bases; unmatched junction nucleotides: 9. This CDR3 comprises 16 residues. CDR1 and CDR2 from the germline V gene are MDHEN and SYDVKM. The assay was immunoSEQ multiplex PCR, and TCRdb's table has in-frame clones only and misses some. The sample yields around 200,000 clones, around 90% seen once. Recovered participants had two consecutive negative NP/OP PCR tests, healthcare professional clearance, or symptom resolution. Material for sequencing was PBMCs or T cells enriched from blood (not recorded which). The gene calls are TRBV28 and TRBJ1-3; 8 bases agree with TRBD1. This receptor was obtained from a man aged 25 to 45 who had recovered from COVID-19. CDR3 amino acids: CASGPPTGGSGNTIYF. The CDR3 DNA is TGTGCCAGCGGCCCGCCAACAGGGGGCTCTGGAAACACCATATATTTT.